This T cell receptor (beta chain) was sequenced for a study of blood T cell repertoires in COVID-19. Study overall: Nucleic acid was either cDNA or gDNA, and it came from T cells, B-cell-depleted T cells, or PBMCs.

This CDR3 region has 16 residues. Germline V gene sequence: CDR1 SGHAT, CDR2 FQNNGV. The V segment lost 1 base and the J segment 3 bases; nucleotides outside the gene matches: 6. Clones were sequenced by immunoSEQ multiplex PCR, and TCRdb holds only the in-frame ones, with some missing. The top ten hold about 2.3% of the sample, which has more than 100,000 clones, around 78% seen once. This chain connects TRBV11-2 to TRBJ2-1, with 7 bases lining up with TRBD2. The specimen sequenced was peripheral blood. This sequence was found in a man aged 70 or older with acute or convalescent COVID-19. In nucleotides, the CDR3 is TGTGCCAGCAGCTTAGCCTGGTCTAGCGGCTACAATGAGCAGTTCTTC. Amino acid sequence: CASSLAWSSGYNEQFF.